This T cell receptor beta chain was recovered during a study of technical replicates of blood from several donors. V shed 4 bases and J shed 5 bases, with 14 bases lying between them. CDR1 and CDR2 (germline): SQVTM, ANQGSEA. The CDR3 runs to 14 residues. Assay used: immunoSEQ multiplex PCR; TCRdb lists only in-frame clones, some missing. Here the sample spans 90,000 to 100,000 clones, less than 95% being singletons. The source of this sequence is a human donor in good health. This chain links TRBV29-1 with TRBJ2-2, with D possibly being TRBD1 (6 bases). The specimen sequenced was T cells isolated from PBMCs. The CDR3 loop is CSVAGERGTGELFF. CDR3 DNA sequence: TGCAGCGTTGCAGGGGAGAGAGGAACCGGGGAGCTGTTTTTT.